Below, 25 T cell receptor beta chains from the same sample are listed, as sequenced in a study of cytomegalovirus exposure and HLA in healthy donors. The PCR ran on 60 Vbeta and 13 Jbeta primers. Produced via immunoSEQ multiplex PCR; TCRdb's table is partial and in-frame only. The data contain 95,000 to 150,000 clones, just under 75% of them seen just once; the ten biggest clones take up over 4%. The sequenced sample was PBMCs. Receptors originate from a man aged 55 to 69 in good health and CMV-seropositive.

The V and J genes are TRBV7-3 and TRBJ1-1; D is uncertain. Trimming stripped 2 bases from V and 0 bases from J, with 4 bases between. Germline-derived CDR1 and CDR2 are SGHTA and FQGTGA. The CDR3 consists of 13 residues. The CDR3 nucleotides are TGTGCCAGCAGCTTAGCGATGAACACTGAAGCTTTCTTT. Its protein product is CASSLAMNTEAFF.

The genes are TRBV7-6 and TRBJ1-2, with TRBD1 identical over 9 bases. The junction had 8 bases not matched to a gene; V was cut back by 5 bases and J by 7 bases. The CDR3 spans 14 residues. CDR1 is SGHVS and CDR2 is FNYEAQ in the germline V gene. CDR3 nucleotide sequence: TGTGCCAGCAGCGTACCGGGACAGGGCTCTGGCTACACCTTC. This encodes CASSVPGQGSGYTF.

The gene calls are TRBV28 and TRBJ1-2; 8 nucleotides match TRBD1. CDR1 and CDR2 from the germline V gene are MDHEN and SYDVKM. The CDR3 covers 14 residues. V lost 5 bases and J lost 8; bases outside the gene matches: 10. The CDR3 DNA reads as TGTGCCAGCAGTCCCCCCGGGACAGGTGTCGGCTACACCTTC. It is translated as CASSPPGTGVGYTF.

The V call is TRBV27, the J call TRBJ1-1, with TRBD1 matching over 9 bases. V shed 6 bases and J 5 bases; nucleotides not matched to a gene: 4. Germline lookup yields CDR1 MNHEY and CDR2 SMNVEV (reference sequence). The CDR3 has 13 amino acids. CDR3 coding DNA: TGTGCCAGCAGGGACAGGGGTTGGACTGAAGCTTTCTTT. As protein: CASRDRGWTEAFF.

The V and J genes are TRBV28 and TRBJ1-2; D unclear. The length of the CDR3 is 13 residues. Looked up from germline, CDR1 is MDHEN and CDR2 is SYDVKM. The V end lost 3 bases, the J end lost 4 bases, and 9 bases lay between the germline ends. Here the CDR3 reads CASSFRRFYGYTF. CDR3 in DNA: TGTGCCAGCAGTTTCCGCAGATTCTATGGCTACACCTTC.

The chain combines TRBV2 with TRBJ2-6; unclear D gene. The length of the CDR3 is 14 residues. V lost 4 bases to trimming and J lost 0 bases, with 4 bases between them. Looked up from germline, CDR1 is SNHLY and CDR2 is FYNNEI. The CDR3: CASSAVSGANVLTF. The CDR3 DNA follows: TGTGCCAGCAGTGCGGTCTCTGGGGCCAACGTCCTGACTTTC.

CDR3 sequence: CASSFYPQGVDYTF. In DNA form, the CDR3 reads TGTGCCAGCAGCTTCTACCCACAGGGGGTCGATTACACCTTC. V and J are TRBV7-8 and TRBJ1-2, with 8 bases identical to TRBD1. From germline, CDR1 is SGHVS and CDR2 FQNEAQ. This CDR3 comprises 14 residues. V was pared by 3 bases and J by 11 bases, with 11 bases of the junction left unmatched.

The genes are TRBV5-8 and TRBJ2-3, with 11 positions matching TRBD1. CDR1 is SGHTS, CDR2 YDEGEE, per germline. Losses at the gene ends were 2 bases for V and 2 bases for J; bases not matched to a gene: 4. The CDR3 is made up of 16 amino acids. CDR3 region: CASSFGTGGPTDTQYF. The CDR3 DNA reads TGTGCCAGCAGCTTCGGGACAGGGGGGCCCACAGATACGCAGTATTTT.

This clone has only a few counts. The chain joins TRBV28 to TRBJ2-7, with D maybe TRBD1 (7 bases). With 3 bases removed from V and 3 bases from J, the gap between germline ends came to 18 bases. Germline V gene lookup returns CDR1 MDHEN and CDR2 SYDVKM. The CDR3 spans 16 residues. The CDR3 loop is CASSLPWGRGVYEQYF. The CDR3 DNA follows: TGTGCCAGCAGTTTGCCCTGGGGCAGGGGGGTCTACGAGCAGTACTTC.

CDR3 coding DNA: TGTGCCAGCAGTGAAACGACTAGCGGGGGCCTCACTGGCACAGATACGCAGTATTTT. Amino acids: CASSETTSGGLTGTDTQYF. The chain employs TRBV2 and TRBJ2-3, with 12 nucleotides matching TRBD2. Germline values: CDR1 SNHLY, CDR2 FYNNEI. J gave up 1 base and V 2 bases, and 10 bases lay outside the gene matches. This CDR3 region has 19 residues.

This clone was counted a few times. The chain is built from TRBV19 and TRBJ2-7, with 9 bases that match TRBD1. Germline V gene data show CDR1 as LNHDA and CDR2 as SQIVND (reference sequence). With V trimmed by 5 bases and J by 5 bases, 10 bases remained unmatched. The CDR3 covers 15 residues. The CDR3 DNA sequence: TGTGCCAGTAGTTATCTCCCAGGGACAGGGAACGAGCAGTACTTC. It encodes CASSYLPGTGNEQYF.

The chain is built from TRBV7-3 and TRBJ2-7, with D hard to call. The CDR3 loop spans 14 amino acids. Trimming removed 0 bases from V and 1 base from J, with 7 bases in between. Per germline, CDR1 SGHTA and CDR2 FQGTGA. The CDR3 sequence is CASSLTPGSYEQYF. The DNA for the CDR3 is TGTGCCAGCAGCTTAACTCCAGGATCCTACGAGCAGTACTTC.

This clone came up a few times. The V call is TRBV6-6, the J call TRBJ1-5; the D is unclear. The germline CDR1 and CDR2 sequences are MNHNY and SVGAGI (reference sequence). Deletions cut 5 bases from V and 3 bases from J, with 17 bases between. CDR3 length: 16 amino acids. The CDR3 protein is CASSLPREWDNQPQHF. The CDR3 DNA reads TGTGCCAGCAGTCTTCCCCGGGAATGGGACAATCAGCCCCAGCATTTT.

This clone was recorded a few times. The CDR3 is CASSLDRAAGGYTF. The CDR3 nucleotides read TGTGCCAGCAGCTTGGACAGGGCCGCCGGTGGCTACACCTTC. The chain carries TRBV5-6 and TRBJ1-2; D may be TRBD1 (6 bases). The CDR3 contains 14 residues. V lost 0 bases, J lost 7 bases, and 13 bases lay in between. Germline lookup yields CDR1 SGHDT and CDR2 YYEEEE.

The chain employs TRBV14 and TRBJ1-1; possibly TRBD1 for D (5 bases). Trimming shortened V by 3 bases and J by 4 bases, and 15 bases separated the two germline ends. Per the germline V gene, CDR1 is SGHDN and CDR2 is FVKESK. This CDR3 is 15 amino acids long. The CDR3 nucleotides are TGTGCCAGCAGCCATAGATCTAGGGGTGGCACTGAAGCTTTCTTT. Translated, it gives CASSHRSRGGTEAFF.

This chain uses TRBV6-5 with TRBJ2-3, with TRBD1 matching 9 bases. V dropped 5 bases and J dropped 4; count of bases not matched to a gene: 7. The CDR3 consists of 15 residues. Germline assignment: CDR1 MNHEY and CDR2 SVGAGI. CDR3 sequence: CASSLRTGAADTQYF. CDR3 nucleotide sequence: TGTGCCAGCAGTCTTCGGACAGGGGCGGCAGATACGCAGTATTTT.

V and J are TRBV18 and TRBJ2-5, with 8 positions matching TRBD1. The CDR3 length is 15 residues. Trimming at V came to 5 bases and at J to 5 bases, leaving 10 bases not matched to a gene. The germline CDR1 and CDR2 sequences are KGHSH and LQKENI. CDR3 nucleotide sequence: TGTGCCAGCTCAGCCCAGGACAGGGCGAGGGAGACCCAGTACTTC. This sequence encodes CASSAQDRARETQYF.

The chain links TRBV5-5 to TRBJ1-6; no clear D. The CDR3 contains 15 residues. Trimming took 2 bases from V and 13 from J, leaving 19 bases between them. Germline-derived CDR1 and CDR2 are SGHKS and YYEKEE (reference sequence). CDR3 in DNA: TGTGCCAGCAGCTTCACCCGGCAGCAGGCTAATCCCCTCCACTTT. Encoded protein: CASSFTRQQANPLHF.

The CDR3 reads CASSTSYNTGELFF. In nucleotides, the CDR3 is TGTGCCAGTAGTACTAGCTATAACACCGGGGAGCTGTTTTTT. This rearrangement joins TRBV19 to TRBJ2-2, with D tentatively TRBD2 (5 bases). This CDR3 spans 14 amino acids. Trimming stripped 4 bases from V and 2 bases from J, with 8 bases between. Germline CDR1 is LNHDA and CDR2 is SQIVND (reference sequence).

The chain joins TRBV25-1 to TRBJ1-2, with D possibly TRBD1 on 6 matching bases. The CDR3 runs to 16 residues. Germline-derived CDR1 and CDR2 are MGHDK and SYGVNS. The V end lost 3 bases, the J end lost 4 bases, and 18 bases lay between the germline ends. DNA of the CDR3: TGTGCCAGCAGTGATTATACCGGGACACCAATCTATGGCTACACCTTC. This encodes CASSDYTGTPIYGYTF.

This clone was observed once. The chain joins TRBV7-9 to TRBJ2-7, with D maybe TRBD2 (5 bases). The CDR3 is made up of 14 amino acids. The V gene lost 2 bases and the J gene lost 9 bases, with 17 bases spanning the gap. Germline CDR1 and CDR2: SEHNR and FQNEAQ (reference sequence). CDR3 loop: CASSLTAAETRQYF. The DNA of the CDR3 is TGTGCCAGCAGCTTAACAGCGGCTGAAACGCGGCAGTACTTC.

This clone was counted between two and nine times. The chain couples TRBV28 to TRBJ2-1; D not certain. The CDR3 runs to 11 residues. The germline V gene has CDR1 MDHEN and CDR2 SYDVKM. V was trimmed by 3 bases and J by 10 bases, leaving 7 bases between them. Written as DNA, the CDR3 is TGTGCCAGCAGTTTCCGTCTGGAGCAGTTCTTC. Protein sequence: CASSFRLEQFF.

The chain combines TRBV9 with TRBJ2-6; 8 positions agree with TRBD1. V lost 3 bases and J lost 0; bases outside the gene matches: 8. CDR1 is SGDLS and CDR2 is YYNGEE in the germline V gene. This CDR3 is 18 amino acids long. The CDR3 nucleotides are TGTGCCAGCAGCGGCCGGGACAGGATGACCTCTGGGGCCAACGTCCTGACTTTC. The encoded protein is CASSGRDRMTSGANVLTF.

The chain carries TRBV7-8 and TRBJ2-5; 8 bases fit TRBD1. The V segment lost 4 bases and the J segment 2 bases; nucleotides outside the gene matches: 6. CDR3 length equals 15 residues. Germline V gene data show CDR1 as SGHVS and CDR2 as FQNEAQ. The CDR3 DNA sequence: TGTGCCAGCAGCTCCAGGACAGGGACACAAGAGACCCAGTACTTC. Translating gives CASSSRTGTQETQYF.

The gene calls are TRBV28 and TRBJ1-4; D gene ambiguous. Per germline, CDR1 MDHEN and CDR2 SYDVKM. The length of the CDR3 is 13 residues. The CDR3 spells CVTRSGLNEKLFF. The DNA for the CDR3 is TGTGTCACCAGAAGTGGCCTTAATGAAAAACTGTTTTTT.